Listed below are T cell receptor beta chains from one sample, sequenced in a study of CD8 T cells in ankylosing spondylitis. TCRdb itself ran the 5' RACE reads through MiXCR, one entry per CDR3 protein. The table records 150,000 to 200,000 distinct CDR3 sequences, 13% of them present only once. The source material was blood, either unsorted or a sorted T cell fraction (not recorded which). These receptors were obtained from a female donor with ankylosing spondylitis or in good health (not recorded which). Each CDR3 is given with its conserved first and last residue. Fields, in order: CDR3 length, D gene, J gene, V gene, clone size, CDR3 protein, CDR3 DNA. D genes are given only for firm matches. Some rows mark clone size as missing; the rest say once, few, many or name a class of expanded clone.

13	NA	TRBJ1-6	TRBV29-1	NA	CSAVEGVGSPLHF	TGCAGCGCGGTCGAAGGTGTCGGTTCACCCCTCCACTTT
17	NA	TRBJ2-1	TRBV4-3	NA	CASSQDRNRASYNEQFF	TGCGCCAGCAGCCAAGATAGGAACAGGGCTTCCTACAATGAGCAGTTCTTC
13	NA	TRBJ2-3	TRBV28	many	CASSLPGADTQYF	TGTGCCAGCAGTTTACCAGGGGCAGATACGCAGTATTTT
15	NA	TRBJ2-1	TRBV2	NA	CASSAGMSSYNEQFF	TGTGCCAGCAGTGCGGGGATGAGCTCCTACAATGAGCAGTTCTTC
13	NA	TRBJ2-7	TRBV7-8	many	CASSLPPGYEQYF	TGTGCCAGCAGCTTACCCCCCGGATACGAGCAGTACTTC
15	NA	TRBJ2-4	TRBV5-1	NA	CASSLAQGAKNIQYF	TGCGCCAGCAGCTTGGCTCAGGGGGCCAAAAACATTCAGTACTTC
16	TRBD2	TRBJ2-5	TRBV12-3/TRBV12-4	NA	CASRPGLAGAQETQYF	TGTGCCAGCAGACCGGGACTAGCGGGAGCTCAGGAGACCCAGTACTTC
16	TRBD2	TRBJ2-3	TRBV25-1	many	CASSEDTSGIGDTQYF	TGTGCCAGCAGTGAGGACACTAGCGGGATCGGAGATACGCAGTATTTT
11	NA	TRBJ2-7	TRBV7-9	many	CASSFDPEQYF	TGTGCCAGCAGCTTCGACCCTGAGCAGTACTTC
13	NA	TRBJ2-1	TRBV19	many	CASQPTVGNEQFF	TGTGCCAGCCAACCGACCGTTGGTAATGAGCAGTTCTTC
13	NA	TRBJ1-3	TRBV7-7	NA	CASSQGEGLTIYF	TGTGCCAGCAGCCAGGGTGAGGGGTTGACCATATATTTT
14	TRBD1	TRBJ2-7	TRBV10-3	few	CAISTGGNSYEQYF	TGTGCCATCAGTACAGGGGGAAACTCCTACGAGCAGTACTTC
15	TRBD1	TRBJ2-7	TRBV7-6	many	CASSWTGAPPYEQYF	TGTGCCAGCAGCTGGACAGGAGCACCCCCCTACGAGCAGTACTTC
15	NA	TRBJ2-3	TRBV20-1	many	CSAEGTVGGADTQYF	TGCAGTGCGGAGGGGACCGTCGGAGGGGCAGATACGCAGTATTTT
13	NA	TRBJ2-1	TRBV21-1	many	CASSTSGYNEQFF	TGTGCCAGCAGTACTAGCGGGTACAATGAGCAGTTCTTC
17	TRBD2	TRBJ2-5	TRBV10-2	many	CASKERSGRRGGETQYF	TGCGCCAGCAAGGAGAGGAGCGGGAGGCGAGGTGGAGAGACCCAGTACTTC
14	TRBD1	TRBJ1-6	TRBV7-8	few	CASSSGQANSPLHF	TGTGCCAGCAGCTCTGGACAGGCTAATTCACCCCTCCACTTT
14	NA	TRBJ2-7	TRBV28	many	CASSLGSLIYEQYF	TGTGCCAGCAGTTTGGGTTCGCTGATATACGAGCAGTACTTC
15	TRBD1	TRBJ1-2	TRBV5-1	NA	CASSPRQGLNYGYTF	TGCGCCAGCAGCCCACGACAGGGCTTGAACTATGGCTACACCTTC
14	TRBD2	TRBJ2-7	TRBV7-2	NA	CASSLTSGRDEQYF	TGTGCCAGCAGCTTGACTAGCGGGAGAGACGAGCAGTACTTC
15	TRBD2	TRBJ2-1	TRBV7-3	NA	CASSQASGGYNEQFF	TGTGCCAGCAGCCAGGCTAGCGGGGGGTACAATGAGCAGTTCTTC